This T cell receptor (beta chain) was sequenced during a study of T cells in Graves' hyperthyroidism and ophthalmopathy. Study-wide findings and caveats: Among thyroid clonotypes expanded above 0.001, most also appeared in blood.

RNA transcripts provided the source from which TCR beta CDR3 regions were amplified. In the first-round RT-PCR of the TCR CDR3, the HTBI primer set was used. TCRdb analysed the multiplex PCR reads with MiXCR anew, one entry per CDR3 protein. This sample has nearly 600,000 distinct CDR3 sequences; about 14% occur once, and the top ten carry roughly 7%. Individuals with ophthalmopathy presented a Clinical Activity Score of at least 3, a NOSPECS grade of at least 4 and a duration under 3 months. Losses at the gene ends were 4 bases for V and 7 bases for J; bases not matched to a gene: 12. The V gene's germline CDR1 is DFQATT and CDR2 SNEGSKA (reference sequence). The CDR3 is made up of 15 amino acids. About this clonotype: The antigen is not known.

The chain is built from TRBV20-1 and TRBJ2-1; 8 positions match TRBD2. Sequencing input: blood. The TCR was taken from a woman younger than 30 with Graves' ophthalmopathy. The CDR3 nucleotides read TGCAGTGCTATGGCCCAGGGCGGGAGGTGGAATGAGCAGTTCTTC. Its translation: CSAMAQGGRWNEQFF.